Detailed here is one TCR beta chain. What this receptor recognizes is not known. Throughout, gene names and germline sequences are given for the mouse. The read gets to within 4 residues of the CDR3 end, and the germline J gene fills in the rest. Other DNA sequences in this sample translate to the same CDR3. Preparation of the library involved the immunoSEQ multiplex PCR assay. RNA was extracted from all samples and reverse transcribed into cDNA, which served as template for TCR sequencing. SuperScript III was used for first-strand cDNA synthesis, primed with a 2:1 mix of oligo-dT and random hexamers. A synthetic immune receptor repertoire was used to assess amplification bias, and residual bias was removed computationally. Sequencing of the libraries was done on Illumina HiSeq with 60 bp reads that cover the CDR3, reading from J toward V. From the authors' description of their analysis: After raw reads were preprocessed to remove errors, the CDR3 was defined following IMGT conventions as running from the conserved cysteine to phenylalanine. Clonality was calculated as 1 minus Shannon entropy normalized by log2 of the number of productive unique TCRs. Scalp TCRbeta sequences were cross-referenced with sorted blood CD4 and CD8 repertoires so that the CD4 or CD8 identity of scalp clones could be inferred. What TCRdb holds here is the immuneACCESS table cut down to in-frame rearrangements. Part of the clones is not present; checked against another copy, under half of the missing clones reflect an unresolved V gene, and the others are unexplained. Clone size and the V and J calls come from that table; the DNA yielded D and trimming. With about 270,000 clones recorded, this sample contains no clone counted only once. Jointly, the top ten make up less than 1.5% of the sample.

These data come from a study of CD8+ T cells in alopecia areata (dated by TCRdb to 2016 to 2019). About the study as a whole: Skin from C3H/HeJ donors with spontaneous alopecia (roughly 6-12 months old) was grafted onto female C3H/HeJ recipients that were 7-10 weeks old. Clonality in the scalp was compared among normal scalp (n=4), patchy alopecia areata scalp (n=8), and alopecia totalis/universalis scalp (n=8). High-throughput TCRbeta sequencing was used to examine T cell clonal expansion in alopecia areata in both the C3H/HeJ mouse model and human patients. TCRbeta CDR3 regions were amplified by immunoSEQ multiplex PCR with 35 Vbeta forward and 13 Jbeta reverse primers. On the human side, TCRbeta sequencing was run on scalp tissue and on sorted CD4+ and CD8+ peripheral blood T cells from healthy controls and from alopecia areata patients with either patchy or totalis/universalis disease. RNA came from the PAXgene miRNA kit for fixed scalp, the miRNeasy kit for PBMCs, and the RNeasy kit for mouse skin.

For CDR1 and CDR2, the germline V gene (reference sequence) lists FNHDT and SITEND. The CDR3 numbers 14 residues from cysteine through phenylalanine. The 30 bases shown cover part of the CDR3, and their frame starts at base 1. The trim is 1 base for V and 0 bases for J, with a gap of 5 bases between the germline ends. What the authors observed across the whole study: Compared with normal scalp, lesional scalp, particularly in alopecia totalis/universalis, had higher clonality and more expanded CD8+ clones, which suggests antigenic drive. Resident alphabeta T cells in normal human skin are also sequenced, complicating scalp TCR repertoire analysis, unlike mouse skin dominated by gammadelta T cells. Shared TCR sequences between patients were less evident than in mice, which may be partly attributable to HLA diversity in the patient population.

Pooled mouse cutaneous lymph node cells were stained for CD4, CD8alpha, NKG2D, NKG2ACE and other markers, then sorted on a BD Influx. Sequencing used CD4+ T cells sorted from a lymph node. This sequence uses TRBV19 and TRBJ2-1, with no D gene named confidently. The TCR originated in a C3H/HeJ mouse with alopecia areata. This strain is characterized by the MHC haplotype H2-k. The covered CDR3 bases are TGTGCCAGCAGTATACCAGCTAACTATGCT. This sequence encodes CASSIPANYA. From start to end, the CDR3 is CASSIPANYAEQFF.